This T cell receptor beta chain is drawn from a study of blood T cell repertoires in COVID-19. Looking at the study overall: The United States, Italy and Spain were the sources of the acute and convalescent COVID-19 samples. Sources were T cells, B-cell-depleted T cells, or PBMCs; the material itself was cDNA or gDNA.

The CDR3 sequence is 13 residues long. CDR1 and CDR2 from the germline V gene are LNHNV and YYDKDF (reference sequence). With 0 bases removed from V and 5 bases from J, the gap between germline ends came to 7 bases. Authors' processing steps: By means of reference gene primer amplification, nucleated cell counts were estimated. Sequenced by immunoSEQ multiplex PCR; TCRdb stores in-frame clones only, minus some. V and J calls plus clone size are reproduced from that table; the DNA served to infer D and trimming. The sample includes about 130,000 clones, 79% of them seen just once. V and J are TRBV15 and TRBJ2-5; D gene uncertain. The clonotype comes from a woman aged 70 to 79 with COVID-19, enrolled during active disease. Sequenced material: peripheral blood. Written as DNA, the CDR3 is TGTGCCACCAGCAGAGATCTCGGGGAGACCCAGTACTTC. Amino acid sequence: CATSRDLGETQYF. The full variable domain, with the rest looked up from reference TRBV15 and TRBJ2-5, is DAMVIQNPRYQVTQFGKPVTLSCSQTLNHNVMYWYQQKSSQAPKLLFHYYDKDFNNEADTPDNFQSRRPNTSFCFLDIRSPGLGDTAMYLCATSRDLGETQYFGPGTRLLVL.